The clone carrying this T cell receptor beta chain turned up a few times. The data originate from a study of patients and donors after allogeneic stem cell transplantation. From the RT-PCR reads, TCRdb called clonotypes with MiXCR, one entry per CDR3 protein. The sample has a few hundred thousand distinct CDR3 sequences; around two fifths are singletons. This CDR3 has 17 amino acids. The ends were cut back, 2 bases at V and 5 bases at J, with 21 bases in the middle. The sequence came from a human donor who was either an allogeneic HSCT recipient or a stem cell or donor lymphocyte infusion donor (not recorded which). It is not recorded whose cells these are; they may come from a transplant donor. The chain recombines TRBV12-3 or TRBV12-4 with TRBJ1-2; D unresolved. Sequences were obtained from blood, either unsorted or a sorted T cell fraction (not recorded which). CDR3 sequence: CASSLWAVRQTAYGYTF. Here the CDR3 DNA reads TGTGCCAGCAGTTTATGGGCGGTACGGCAAACCGCTTATGGCTACACCTTC.